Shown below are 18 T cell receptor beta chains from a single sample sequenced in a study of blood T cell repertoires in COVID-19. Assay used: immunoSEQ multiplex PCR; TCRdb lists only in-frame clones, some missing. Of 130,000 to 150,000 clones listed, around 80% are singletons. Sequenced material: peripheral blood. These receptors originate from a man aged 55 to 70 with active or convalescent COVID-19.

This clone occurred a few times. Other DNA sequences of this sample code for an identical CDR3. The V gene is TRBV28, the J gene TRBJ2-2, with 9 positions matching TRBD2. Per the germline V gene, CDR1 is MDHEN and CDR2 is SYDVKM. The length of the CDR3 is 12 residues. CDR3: CASGRVTGELFF. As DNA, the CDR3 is TGTGCTAGCGGGAGAGTCACCGGGGAGCTGTTTTTT.

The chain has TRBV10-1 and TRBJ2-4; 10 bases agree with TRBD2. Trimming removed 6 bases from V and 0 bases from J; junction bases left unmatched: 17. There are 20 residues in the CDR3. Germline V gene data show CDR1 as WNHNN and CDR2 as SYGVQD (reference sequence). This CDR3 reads CASSVCSSGSRLLAKNIQYF. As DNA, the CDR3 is TGCGCCAGCAGCGTATGTTCTAGCGGGAGTCGTTTGCTAGCCAAAAACATTCAGTACTTC.

CDR3 protein: CASSLDLLPGTEAFF. CDR3 DNA: TGTGCCAGCAGCTTGGATTTACTCCCGGGCACTGAAGCTTTCTTT. The rearrangement links TRBV5-5 to TRBJ1-1; D is unresolved. The length of the CDR3 is 15 residues. The V and J ends lost 0 bases and 4 bases respectively, with 13 bases between them. Germline lookup yields CDR1 SGHKS and CDR2 YYEKEE (reference sequence).

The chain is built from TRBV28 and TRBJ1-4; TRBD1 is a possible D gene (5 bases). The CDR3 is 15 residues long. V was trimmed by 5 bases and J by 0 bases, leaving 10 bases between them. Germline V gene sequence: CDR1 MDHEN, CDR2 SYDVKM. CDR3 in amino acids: CASSKQGATNEKLFF. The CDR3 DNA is TGTGCCAGCAGTAAGCAGGGCGCAACTAATGAAAAACTGTTTTTT. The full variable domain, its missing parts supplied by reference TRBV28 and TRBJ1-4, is DVKVTQSSRYLVKRTGEKVFLECVQDMDHENMFWYRQDPGLGLRLIYFSYDVKMKEKGDIPEGYSVSREKKERFSLILESASTNQTSMYLCASSKQGATNEKLFFGSGTQLSVL.

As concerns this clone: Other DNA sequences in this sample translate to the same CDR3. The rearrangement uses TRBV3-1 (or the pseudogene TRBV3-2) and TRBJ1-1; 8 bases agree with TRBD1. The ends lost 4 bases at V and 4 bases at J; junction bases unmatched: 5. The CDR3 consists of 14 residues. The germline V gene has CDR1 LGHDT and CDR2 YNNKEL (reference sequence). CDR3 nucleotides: TGTGCCAGCAGCCGAGGGACAGGTGGCACTGAAGCTTTCTTT. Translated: CASSRGTGGTEAFF.

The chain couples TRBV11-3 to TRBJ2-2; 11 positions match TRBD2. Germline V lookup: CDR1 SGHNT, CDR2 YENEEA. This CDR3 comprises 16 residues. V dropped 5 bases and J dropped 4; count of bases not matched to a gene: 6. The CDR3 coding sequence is TGTGCCAGCAGCCCGCGGACTAGCGGGCGCACCGGGGAGCTGTTTTTT. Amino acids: CASSPRTSGRTGELFF.

The chain's CDR3 is CASSPWEETFYGYTF. The CDR3 region has the DNA TGTGCCAGCAGCCCCTGGGAGGAAACCTTTTATGGCTACACCTTC. The gene calls are TRBV11-1 and TRBJ1-2, with no clear D. V was pared by 5 bases and J by 5 bases, with 18 bases between. The CDR3 has 15 amino acids. Germline V gene sequence: CDR1 SGHAT, CDR2 FQDESV (reference sequence).

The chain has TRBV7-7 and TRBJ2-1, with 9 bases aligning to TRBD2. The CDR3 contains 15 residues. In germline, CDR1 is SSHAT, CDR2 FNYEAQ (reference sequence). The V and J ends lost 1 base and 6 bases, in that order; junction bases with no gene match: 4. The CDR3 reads CASSLGTSGFNEQFF. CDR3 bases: TGTGCCAGCAGCTTAGGTACTAGCGGGTTCAATGAGCAGTTCTTC.

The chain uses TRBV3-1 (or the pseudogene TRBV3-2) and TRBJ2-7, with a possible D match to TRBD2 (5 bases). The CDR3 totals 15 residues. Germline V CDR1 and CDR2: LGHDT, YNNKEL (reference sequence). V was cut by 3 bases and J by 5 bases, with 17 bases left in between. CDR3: CASSQDLTRTHEQYF. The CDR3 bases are TGTGCCAGCAGCCAGGACCTTACTAGGACCCACGAGCAGTACTTC.

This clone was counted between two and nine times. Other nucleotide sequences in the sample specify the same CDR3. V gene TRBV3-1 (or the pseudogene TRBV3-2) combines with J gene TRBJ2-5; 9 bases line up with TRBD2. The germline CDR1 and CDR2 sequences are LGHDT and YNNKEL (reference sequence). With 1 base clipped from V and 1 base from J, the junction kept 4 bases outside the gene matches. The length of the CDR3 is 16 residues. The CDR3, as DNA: TGTGCCAGCAGCCAAGGTTTAGCGGGAGCCCAAGAGACCCAGTACTTC. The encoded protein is CASSQGLAGAQETQYF.

For the CDR3, the DNA is TGTGCCAGCAGTCAAGCCTGGACAACCCGCTGGTCTGGGGCCAACGTCCTGACTTTC. Translation: CASSQAWTTRWSGANVLTF. The chain links TRBV28 to TRBJ2-6, with D perhaps matching TRBD1 (5 bases). The germline V gene encodes CDR1 MDHEN and CDR2 SYDVKM. CDR3 length: 19 residues. Trimming shortened V by 5 bases and J by 1 base, and 21 bases separated the two germline ends.

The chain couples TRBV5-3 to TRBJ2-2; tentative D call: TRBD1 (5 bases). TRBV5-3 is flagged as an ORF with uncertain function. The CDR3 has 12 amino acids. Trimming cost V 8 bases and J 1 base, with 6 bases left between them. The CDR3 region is CASTGNTGELFF. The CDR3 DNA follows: TGTGCCAGTACAGGGAACACCGGGGAGCTGTTTTTT.

CDR3 amino acids: CASSLLQGAAETQYF. CDR3 DNA: TGTGCCAGCAGCTTGCTCCAGGGGGCGGCGGAGACCCAGTACTTC. The gene calls are TRBV5-6 and TRBJ2-5; 8 positions match TRBD1. The ends lost 1 base at V and 5 bases at J; junction bases unmatched: 7. Germline V gene data show CDR1 as SGHDT and CDR2 as YYEEEE. CDR3 size: 15 residues.

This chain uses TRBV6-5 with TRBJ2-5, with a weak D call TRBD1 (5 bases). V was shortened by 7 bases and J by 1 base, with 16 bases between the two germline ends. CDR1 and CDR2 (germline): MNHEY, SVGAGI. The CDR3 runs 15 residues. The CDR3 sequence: CASKRTGNLQETQYF. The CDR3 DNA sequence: TGTGCCAGCAAGAGAACAGGAAACCTCCAAGAGACCCAGTACTTC.

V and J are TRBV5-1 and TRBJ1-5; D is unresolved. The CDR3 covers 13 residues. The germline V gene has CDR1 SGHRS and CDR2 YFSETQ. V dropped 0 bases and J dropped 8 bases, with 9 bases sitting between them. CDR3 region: CASSLALEEPQHF. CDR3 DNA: TGCGCCAGCAGCTTGGCCCTAGAGGAGCCCCAGCATTTT.

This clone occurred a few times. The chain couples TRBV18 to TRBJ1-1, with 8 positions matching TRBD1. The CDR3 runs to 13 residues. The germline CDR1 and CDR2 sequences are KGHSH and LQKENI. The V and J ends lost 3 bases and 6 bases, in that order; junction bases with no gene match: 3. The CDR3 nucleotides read TGTGCCAGCTCACCCGACAGGGGCTCTGAAGCTTTCTTT. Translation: CASSPDRGSEAFF.

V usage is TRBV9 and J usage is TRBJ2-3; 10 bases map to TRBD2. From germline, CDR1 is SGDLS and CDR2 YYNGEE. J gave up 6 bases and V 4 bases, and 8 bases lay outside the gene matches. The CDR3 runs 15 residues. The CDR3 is CASSFALAGSDTQYF. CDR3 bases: TGTGCCAGCAGCTTTGCACTAGCGGGAAGTGATACGCAGTATTTT.

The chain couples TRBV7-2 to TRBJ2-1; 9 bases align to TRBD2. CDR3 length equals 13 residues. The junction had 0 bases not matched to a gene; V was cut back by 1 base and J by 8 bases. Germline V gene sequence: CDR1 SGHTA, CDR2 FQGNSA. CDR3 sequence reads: CASSLGLADEQFF. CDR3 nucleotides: TGTGCCAGCAGCTTAGGACTAGCGGATGAGCAGTTCTTC.